The rows below give T cell receptor beta chains drawn from one sample of a study of lymphopenia after photon versus proton radiotherapy. The table came from immunoSEQ multiplex PCR; TCRdb's copy has only in-frame clones and leaves some out. The sample holds about 24,000 clones, approximately 84% seen once. The sequenced sample was peripheral blood, obtained from a patient treated with photon-based radiotherapy. The receptors shown here come from a man aged 40-49 years with gastric cancer. Each CDR3 is given with its conserved first and last residue. Fields, in order: D gene, V gene, J gene, CDR3 length, CDR3 protein. D genes are given only for firm matches.

d_gene: NA; v_gene: TRBV11-2; j_gene: TRBJ1-1; len: 13; CDR3aa: CASSLNGQTEAFF
d_gene: NA; v_gene: TRBV28; j_gene: TRBJ2-7; len: 14; CDR3aa: CASSLRGARYEQYF
d_gene: TRBD2; v_gene: TRBV4-1; j_gene: TRBJ2-7; len: 16; CDR3aa: CASSQVVAGVNYEQYF
d_gene: NA; v_gene: TRBV5-1; j_gene: TRBJ1-4; len: 14; CDR3aa: CASSRQLDNEKLFF
d_gene: TRBD1; v_gene: TRBV30; j_gene: TRBJ2-7; len: 16; CDR3aa: CALRDRGHSLGYEQYF
d_gene: NA; v_gene: TRBV7-2; j_gene: TRBJ1-1; len: 14; CDR3aa: CASSMPGPNTEAFF
d_gene: NA; v_gene: TRBV28; j_gene: TRBJ2-7; len: 16; CDR3aa: CASSPFGQGPTYEQYF
d_gene: TRBD1; v_gene: TRBV2; j_gene: TRBJ1-5; len: 15; CDR3aa: CASRDGQGAFQPQHF
d_gene: NA; v_gene: TRBV10-3; j_gene: TRBJ1-3; len: 14; CDR3aa: CAISDRTSGNTIYF
d_gene: NA; v_gene: TRBV19; j_gene: TRBJ1-2; len: 12; CDR3aa: CASGPIGDGYTF
d_gene: TRBD1; v_gene: TRBV6-5; j_gene: TRBJ2-5; len: 14; CDR3aa: CASSYGGQQETQYF
d_gene: NA; v_gene: TRBV27; j_gene: TRBJ2-7; len: 19; CDR3aa: CASSSQPSTARHWSYEQYF
d_gene: TRBD2; v_gene: TRBV4-1; j_gene: TRBJ2-1; len: 16; CDR3aa: CASSPRTSGGRGEQFF
d_gene: NA; v_gene: TRBV6-8; j_gene: TRBJ2-7; len: 15; CDR3aa: CASSDLAGGEYEQYF
d_gene: TRBD2; v_gene: TRBV30; j_gene: TRBJ2-5; len: 14; CDR3aa: CAWSGTSGGKTQYF
d_gene: NA; v_gene: TRBV27; j_gene: TRBJ1-5; len: 14; CDR3aa: CASSRGDLGQPQHF
d_gene: TRBD1; v_gene: TRBV10-3; j_gene: TRBJ2-5; len: 17; CDR3aa: CAISDGSGGAGQETQYF
d_gene: TRBD1; v_gene: TRBV11-2; j_gene: TRBJ2-7; len: 15; CDR3aa: CASSSHRDRVKEQYF
d_gene: NA; v_gene: TRBV5-1; j_gene: TRBJ2-5; len: 12; CDR3aa: CASSQGKETQYF
d_gene: NA; v_gene: TRBV7-7; j_gene: TRBJ2-5; len: 14; CDR3aa: CASSSAGQSGTQYF
d_gene: NA; v_gene: TRBV4-3; j_gene: TRBJ1-1; len: 14; CDR3aa: CASSQTGATTEAFF
d_gene: NA; v_gene: TRBV19; j_gene: TRBJ1-4; len: 15; CDR3aa: CASSSPKGLNEKLFF
d_gene: NA; v_gene: TRBV11-2; j_gene: TRBJ1-5; len: 13; CDR3aa: CASSLGNRQPQHF
d_gene: TRBD1; v_gene: TRBV19; j_gene: TRBJ1-1; len: 15; CDR3aa: CASLSLDRGLTEAFF
d_gene: TRBD2; v_gene: TRBV7-6; j_gene: TRBJ2-3; len: 15; CDR3aa: CASSLEAGGSETQYF
d_gene: NA; v_gene: TRBV6-6; j_gene: TRBJ2-7; len: 12; CDR3aa: CASSPAQYEQYF
d_gene: NA; v_gene: TRBV5-1; j_gene: TRBJ2-3; len: 15; CDR3aa: CASSRGAGSTDTQYF
d_gene: NA; v_gene: TRBV5-1; j_gene: TRBJ1-6; len: 16; CDR3aa: CASSLVVSNYNSPLHF
d_gene: NA; v_gene: TRBV11-2; j_gene: TRBJ2-2; len: 18; CDR3aa: CASSYPLRDIANTGELFF
d_gene: NA; v_gene: TRBV30; j_gene: TRBJ1-2; len: 15; CDR3aa: CAWSVFGTGSYGYTF
d_gene: NA; v_gene: TRBV28; j_gene: TRBJ1-4; len: 13; CDR3aa: CASVGGAQEKLFF